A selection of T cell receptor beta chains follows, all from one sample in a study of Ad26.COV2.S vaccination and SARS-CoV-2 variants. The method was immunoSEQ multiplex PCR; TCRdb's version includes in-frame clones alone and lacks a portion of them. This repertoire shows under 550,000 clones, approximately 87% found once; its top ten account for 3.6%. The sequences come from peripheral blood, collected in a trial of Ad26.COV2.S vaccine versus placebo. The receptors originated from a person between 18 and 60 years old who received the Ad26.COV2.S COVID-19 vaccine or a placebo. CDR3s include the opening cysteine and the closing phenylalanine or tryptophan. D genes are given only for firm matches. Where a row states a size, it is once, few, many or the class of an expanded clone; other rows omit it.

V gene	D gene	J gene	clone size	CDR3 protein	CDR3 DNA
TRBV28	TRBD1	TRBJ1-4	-	CASSLWRKQGAILGEKLFF	TGTGCCAGCAGTTTATGGCGAAAACAGGGGGCAATTTTAGGTGAAAAACTGTTTTTT
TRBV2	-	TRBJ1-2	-	CASSGTGDYGYTF	TGTGCCAGCAGTGGGACCGGCGACTATGGCTACACCTTC
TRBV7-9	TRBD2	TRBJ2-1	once	CASSSLAGATYEQFF	TGTGCCAGCAGCTCACTAGCGGGGGCCACTTATGAGCAGTTCTTC
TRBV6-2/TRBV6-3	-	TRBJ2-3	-	CASSYSRRGATSTDTQYF	TGTGCCAGCAGTTACTCGAGGAGGGGGGCGACTAGCACAGATACGCAGTATTTT
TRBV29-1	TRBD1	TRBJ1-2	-	CSVDLADREDYGYTF	TGCAGCGTTGATCTTGCTGACAGGGAGGACTATGGCTACACCTTC
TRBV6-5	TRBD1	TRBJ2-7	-	CASSPRTGRPHEQYF	TGTGCCAGCAGCCCCCGGACAGGCCGACCTCACGAGCAGTACTTC
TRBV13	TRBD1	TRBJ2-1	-	CASSAIRGLGDYNEQFF	TGTGCCAGCAGCGCTATCAGGGGGCTGGGGGACTACAATGAGCAGTTCTTC
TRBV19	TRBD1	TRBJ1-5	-	CASSTPGQGRKQPQHF	TGTGCCAGTAGTACTCCGGGACAGGGGAGGAAACAGCCCCAGCATTTT
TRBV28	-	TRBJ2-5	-	CASSLPSGWPSETQYF	TGTGCCAGCAGTTTACCCTCGGGTTGGCCTAGTGAGACCCAGTACTTC
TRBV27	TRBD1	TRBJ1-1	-	CASSRQGTRGTEAFF	TGTGCCAGCAGCCGACAGGGAACAAGAGGGACTGAAGCTTTCTTT
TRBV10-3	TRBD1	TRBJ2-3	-	CAITSGVQGADTQYF	TGTGCCATCACCTCGGGAGTACAGGGGGCAGATACGCAGTATTTT
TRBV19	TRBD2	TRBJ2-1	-	CASSTASGGHNEQFF	TGTGCCAGTAGTACCGCTAGCGGGGGGCACAATGAGCAGTTCTTC
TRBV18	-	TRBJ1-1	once	CASSPAMTNTEAFF	TGTGCCAGCTCACCGGCGATGACGAACACTGAAGCTTTCTTT
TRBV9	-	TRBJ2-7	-	CASSEGARSEQYF	TGTGCCAGCAGCGAAGGGGCCCGGAGCGAGCAGTACTTC
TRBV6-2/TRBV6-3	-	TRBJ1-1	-	CASSFGGTEAFF	TGTGCCAGCAGTTTTGGAGGCACTGAAGCTTTCTTT
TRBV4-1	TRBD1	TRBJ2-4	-	CASSPQGATVKNIQYF	TGCGCCAGCAGCCCGCAGGGGGCGACGGTCAAAAACATTCAGTACTTC
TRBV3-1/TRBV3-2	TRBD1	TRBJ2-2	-	CASSQVGQATNTGELFF	TGTGCCAGCAGCCAAGTGGGACAGGCAACGAACACCGGGGAGCTGTTTTTT
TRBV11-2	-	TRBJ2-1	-	CASSYDGSGPYNEQFF	TGTGCCAGCAGCTATGACGGTTCGGGCCCCTACAATGAGCAGTTCTTC
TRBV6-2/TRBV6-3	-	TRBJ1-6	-	CASSYGIVSGTLDSPLHF	TGTGCCAGCAGTTACGGGATTGTTAGCGGGACATTAGATTCACCCCTCCACTTT
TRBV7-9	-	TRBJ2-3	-	CASSLDGSDTQYF	TGTGCCAGCAGCCTCGACGGGTCAGATACGCAGTATTTT
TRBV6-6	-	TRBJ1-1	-	CASSYGGYEAFF	TGTGCCAGCAGTTACGGCGGCTATGAAGCTTTCTTT
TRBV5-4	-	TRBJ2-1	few	CASSSPREAYNEQFF	TGTGCCAGCAGCTCCCCCCGTGAGGCTTACAATGAGCAGTTCTTC
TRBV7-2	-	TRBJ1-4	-	CASSLVTGRDEKLFF	TGTGCCAGCAGCTTAGTAACAGGGCGGGATGAAAAACTGTTTTTT
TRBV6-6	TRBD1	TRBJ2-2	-	CASSYGQGGELFF	TGTGCCAGCAGTTACGGACAGGGAGGGGAGCTGTTTTTT
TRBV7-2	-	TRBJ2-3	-	CASSFITDTQYF	TGTGCCAGCAGCTTCATCACAGATACGCAGTATTTT
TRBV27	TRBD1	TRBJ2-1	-	CASSPRDRVGNEQFF	TGTGCCAGCAGTCCCCGGGACAGGGTTGGGAATGAGCAGTTCTTC
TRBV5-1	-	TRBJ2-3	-	CASSLFSLDTQYF	TGCGCCAGCAGCTTGTTTTCCCTCGATACGCAGTATTTT
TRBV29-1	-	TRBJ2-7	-	CSVERATGPYEQYF	TGCAGCGTTGAAAGGGCCACAGGACCGTACGAGCAGTACTTC
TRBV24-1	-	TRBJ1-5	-	CATSDSRQPNQPQHF	TGTGCCACCAGTGATTCACGACAGCCGAATCAGCCCCAGCATTTT
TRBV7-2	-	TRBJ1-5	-	CASSLRAGGDQPQHF	TGTGCCAGCAGCTTAAGGGCCGGCGGCGATCAGCCCCAGCATTTT
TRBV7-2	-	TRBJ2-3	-	CASSLAVGPNTQYF	TGTGCCAGCAGCTTAGCTGTAGGGCCGAATACGCAGTATTTT
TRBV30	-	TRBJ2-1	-	CAWSHRALHNEQFF	TGTGCCTGGAGCCACAGGGCGCTTCACAATGAGCAGTTCTTC
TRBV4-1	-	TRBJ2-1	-	CASSQARRLSNEQFF	TGCGCCAGCAGCCAAGCTAGAAGGTTGAGCAATGAGCAGTTCTTC
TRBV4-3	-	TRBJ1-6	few	CASSQAGAIGPLHF	TGCGCCAGCAGCCAGGCCGGGGCGATCGGACCCCTCCACTTT
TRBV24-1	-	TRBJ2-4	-	CATSDLCMMAKNIQYF	TGTGCCACCAGTGATTTGTGTATGATGGCCAAAAACATTCAGTACTTC
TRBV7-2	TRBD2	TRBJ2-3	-	CASSPGGGDTQYF	TGTGCCAGCAGCCCGGGGGGGGGCGATACGCAGTATTTT
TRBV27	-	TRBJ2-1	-	CASSLLVRGPGNEQFF	TGTGCCAGCAGTTTATTGGTCCGGGGGCCGGGAAATGAGCAGTTCTTC
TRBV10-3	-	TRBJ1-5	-	CAISDPGQEIYSNQPQHF	TGTGCCATCAGTGACCCGGGACAAGAAATCTATAGCAATCAGCCCCAGCATTTT
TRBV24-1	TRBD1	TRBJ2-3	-	CATSDPGQGSSTDTQYF	TGTGCCACCAGTGACCCGGGACAGGGAAGCAGCACAGATACGCAGTATTTT
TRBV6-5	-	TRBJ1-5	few	CASRQSGVSNQPQHF	TGTGCCAGCAGACAATCAGGGGTGAGCAATCAGCCCCAGCATTTT